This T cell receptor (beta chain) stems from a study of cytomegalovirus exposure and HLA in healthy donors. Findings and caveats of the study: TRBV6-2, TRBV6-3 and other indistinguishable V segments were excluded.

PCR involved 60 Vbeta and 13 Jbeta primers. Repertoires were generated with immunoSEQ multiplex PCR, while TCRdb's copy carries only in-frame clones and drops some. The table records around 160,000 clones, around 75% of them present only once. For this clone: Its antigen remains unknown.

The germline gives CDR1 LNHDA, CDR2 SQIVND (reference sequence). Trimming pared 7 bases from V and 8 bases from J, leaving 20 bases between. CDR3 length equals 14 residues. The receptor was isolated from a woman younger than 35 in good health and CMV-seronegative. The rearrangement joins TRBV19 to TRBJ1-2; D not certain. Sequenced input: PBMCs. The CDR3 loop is CASTHQAGRLGYTF. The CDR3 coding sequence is TGTGCCAGTACCCATCAGGCAGGCCGGTTGGGCTACACCTTC.